The sequence of this T cell receptor beta chain was determined in a study of neoadjuvant anti-PD-1 for oral cavity cancer. Background on the study: Around day 43, patients without progression received a fourth nivolumab dose before surgery.

The germline V gene has CDR1 SGHVS and CDR2 FNYEAQ. Trimming cost V 1 base and J 0 bases, with 9 bases left between them. CDR3 length: 16 amino acids. The sample's time point: after neoadjuvant nivolumab, at surgical resection. TCRdb's copy holds only in-frame clones and misses some; the assay was immunoSEQ multiplex PCR. The sample comprises about 13,000 clones, 67% of which are singletons, and 2.5% to 3.5% rests with the top ten. This rearrangement joins TRBV7-6 to TRBJ2-2, with a weak D call TRBD2 (6 bases). This clonotype was obtained from a person aged 35-79 years with oral cavity squamous cell carcinoma. The sample here was PBMCs, taken after nivolumab (anti-PD-1) treatment. CDR3 coding DNA: TGTGCCAGCAGCTTAGGTAGCGGCTCGAACACCGGGGAGCTGTTTTTT. Protein product: CASSLGSGSNTGELFF.